This T cell receptor (beta chain) was documented in a study of blood T cell repertoires in COVID-19. The overall study: Spain, Italy and the United States supplied samples that represented acute and convalescent COVID-19. PBMCs, B-cell-depleted T cells, or T cells were the source of the cDNA or gDNA that made up the material.

Original data processing: Reference gene primers were amplified, and this amplification served to estimate nucleated cell counts. Profiling relied on immunoSEQ multiplex PCR, and the TCRdb table lists in-frame clones only, not all of them. V and J calls and clone size come straight from that table; D and trimming were deduced from the DNA. The sample lists tens of thousands of clones; 75% were seen once. The TCR originated in an elderly man with active or convalescent COVID-19. Material for sequencing was peripheral blood.

This CDR3 is CASSLVSSSTGELFF. The CDR3 region has the DNA TGTGCCAGCAGCTTAGTGTCTAGCAGTACCGGGGAGCTGTTTTTT. The V gene is TRBV11-3, the J gene TRBJ2-2; D perhaps matches TRBD2 (5 bases). CDR3 length: 15 residues. In germline, CDR1 is SGHNT, CDR2 YENEEA. V was trimmed by 1 base and J by 5 bases, leaving 11 bases between them.